This T cell receptor beta chain was captured by sequencing in a study of CD8 T cells in Susac syndrome. CD8+ and CD4+ T cells circulating in blood were sequenced for TCR beta. Healthy donors constituted the control group, matched for age and sex. The CDR3 is made up of 15 amino acids. With V trimmed by 2 bases and J by 7 bases, 8 bases remained unmatched. The germline V gene encodes CDR1 PRHDT and CDR2 FYEKMQ (reference sequence). When the RNA was reverse transcribed, random hexamers were used with an input of roughly 0.45 to 1 ug. An immunoSEQ multiplex PCR amplified TCR beta CDR3 over 54 Vbeta and 13 Jbeta. TCRdb itself ran the immunoSEQ multiplex PCR reads through MiXCR, one entry per CDR3 protein. The data contain about 90,000 distinct CDR3 sequences, over 85% of them singletons.

This chain links TRBV13 with TRBJ2-7; 10 bases are shared with TRBD1. The clonotype was recovered from a human donor in good health. The sequenced sample was CD8+ T cells from PBMCs. The CDR3 DNA is TGTGCCAGCAGCTTAAGGGGACAGGGGTCTCGGGAGCAGTACTTC. It translates to CASSLRGQGSREQYF.